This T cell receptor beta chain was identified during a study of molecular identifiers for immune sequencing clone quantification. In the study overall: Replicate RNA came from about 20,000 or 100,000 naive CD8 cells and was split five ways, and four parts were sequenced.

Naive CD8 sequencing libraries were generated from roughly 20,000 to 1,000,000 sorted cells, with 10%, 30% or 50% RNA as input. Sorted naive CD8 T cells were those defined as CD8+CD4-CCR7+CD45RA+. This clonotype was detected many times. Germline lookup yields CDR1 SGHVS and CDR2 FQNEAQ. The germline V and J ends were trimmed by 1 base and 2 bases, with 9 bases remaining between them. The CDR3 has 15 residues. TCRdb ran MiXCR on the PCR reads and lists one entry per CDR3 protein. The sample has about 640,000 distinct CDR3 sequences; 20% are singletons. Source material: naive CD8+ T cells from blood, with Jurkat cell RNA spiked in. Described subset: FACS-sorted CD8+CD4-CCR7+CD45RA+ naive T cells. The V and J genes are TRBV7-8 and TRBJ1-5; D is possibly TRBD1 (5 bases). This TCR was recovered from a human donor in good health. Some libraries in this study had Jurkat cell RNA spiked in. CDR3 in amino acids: CASSLVVGGNQPQHF. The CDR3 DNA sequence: TGTGCCAGCAGCTTAGTAGTGGGGGGCAATCAGCCCCAGCATTTT.